The following is a T cell receptor (beta chain) sequence with its context. Generated by immunoSEQ multiplex PCR, the TCRdb table keeps only in-frame clones and is missing some. The sample has about 2.4 million clones; approximately 94% are singletons. The sample comes from a study of shared clonotypes between healthy human individuals. Germline V gives CDR1 KGHSH, CDR2 LQKENI. The V end was cut by 6 bases, the J end by 4 bases, with 13 bases between. The CDR3 is 13 residues long. The receptor's source is a man aged 18 to 35 in good health. The chain has TRBV18 and TRBJ2-7, with D tentatively TRBD1 (6 bases). Sequenced: naive CD4+ T cells sorted from blood. Subset: CD45RA+ positively selected. CDR3 DNA sequence: TGTGCCAGCTCTCGGGACACCTTTTACGAGCAGTACTTC. Translation: CASSRDTFYEQYF.